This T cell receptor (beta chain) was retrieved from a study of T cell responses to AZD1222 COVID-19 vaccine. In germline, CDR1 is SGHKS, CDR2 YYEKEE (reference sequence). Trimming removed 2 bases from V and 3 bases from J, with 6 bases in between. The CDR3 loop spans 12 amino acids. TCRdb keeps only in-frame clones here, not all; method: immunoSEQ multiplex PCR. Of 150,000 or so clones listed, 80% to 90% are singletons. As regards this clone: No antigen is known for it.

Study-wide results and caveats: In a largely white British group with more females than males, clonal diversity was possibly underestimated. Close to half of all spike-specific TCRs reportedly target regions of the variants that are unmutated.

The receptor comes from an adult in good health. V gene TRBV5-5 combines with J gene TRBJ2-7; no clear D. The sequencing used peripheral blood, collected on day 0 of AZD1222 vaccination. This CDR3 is CASSLDLYEQYF. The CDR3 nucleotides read TGTGCCAGCAGCTTAGACCTCTACGAGCAGTACTTC.